The next 12 T cell receptor beta chains were all read from a single sample in a study of cytomegalovirus exposure and HLA in healthy donors. Both 60 Vbeta primers and 13 Jbeta primers went into the PCR. Libraries were prepared by immunoSEQ multiplex PCR; TCRdb keeps only in-frame clonotypes and omits some of them. This repertoire includes approximately 60,000 clones. The sequenced material came from PBMCs. These receptors were taken from a man aged 25-40 years in good health and CMV-seropositive.

The J gene is TRBJ2-7, the V gene TRBV9; tentatively, D is TRBD2 (5 bases). Germline V gives CDR1 SGDLS, CDR2 YYNGEE. V was trimmed by 0 bases and J by 2 bases, leaving 12 bases between them. The CDR3 runs 15 residues. The CDR3 nucleotides are TGTGCCAGCAGCGTAGAGGGAGCAGGCGCCTACGAGCAGTACTTC. Amino acid sequence: CASSVEGAGAYEQYF. Combining the CDR3 with reference TRBV9 and TRBJ2-7 gives the whole variable domain DSGVTQTPKHLITATGQRVTLRCSPRSGDLSVYWYQQSLDQGLQFLIQYYNGEERAKGNILERFSAQQFPDLHSELNLSSLELGDSALYFCASSVEGAGAYEQYFGPGTRLTVT.

The chain employs TRBV6-5 and TRBJ2-7, with TRBD2 identical over 13 bases. CDR3 length: 14 residues. CDR1 and CDR2 (germline): MNHEY, SVGAGI. V lost 4 bases, J lost 4 bases, and 1 base stayed unmatched. The CDR3, as DNA: TGTGCCAGCAGTTGGGGACTAGCGGGATACGAGCAGTACTTC. Encoded protein: CASSWGLAGYEQYF.

The chain couples TRBV6-1 to TRBJ1-1; maybe TRBD1 (6 bases). CDR1 and CDR2 from the germline V gene are MNHNS and SASEGT. This CDR3 has 13 residues. Trimming left V 1 base short and J 4 bases short, with 7 bases between. The CDR3 bases are TGTGCCAGCAGTGAAGACAGGGCCACTGAAGCTTTCTTT. Translation: CASSEDRATEAFF.

This chain uses TRBV11-2 with TRBJ1-3; 7 nucleotides line up with TRBD1. The CDR3 consists of 15 residues. Germline CDR1 is SGHAT and CDR2 is FQNNGV. Trimming removed 4 bases from V and 4 bases from J; junction bases left unmatched: 7. CDR3 sequence: CASSSYRGAGNTIYF. CDR3 nucleotide sequence: TGTGCCAGCAGCTCCTACAGGGGCGCGGGAAACACCATATATTTT.

The chain has TRBV30 and TRBJ2-5; tentative D call: TRBD2 (6 bases). The V gene lost 2 bases and the J gene lost 5 bases, with 9 bases spanning the gap. The CDR3 is made up of 12 amino acids. The germline CDR1 and CDR2 sequences are GTSNPN and SVGIG (reference sequence). CDR3: CAWSLEGETQYF. Written as DNA, the CDR3 is TGTGCCTGGAGTCTGGAGGGGGAGACCCAGTACTTC.

V and J are TRBV5-6 and TRBJ1-2, with TRBD1 matching 9 bases. V was pared by 2 bases and J by 3 bases, with 11 bases of the junction left unmatched. The CDR3 contains 17 residues. Germline-derived CDR1 and CDR2 are SGHDT and YYEEEE. The CDR3 spells CASSLGLHRGRDYGYTF. CDR3 coding DNA: TGTGCCAGCAGCTTAGGACTCCACAGGGGGCGGGACTATGGCTACACCTTC.

V and J are TRBV6-5 and TRBJ2-7; 7 bases fit TRBD1. The CDR3 spans 14 residues. Germline trimming cut 6 bases from V and 2 bases from J; bases unmatched to any gene: 7. The germline V gene encodes CDR1 MNHEY and CDR2 SVGAGI. Here the CDR3 reads CASRRQGVPYEQYF. As DNA, the CDR3 is TGTGCCAGCAGACGCCAGGGGGTCCCCTACGAGCAGTACTTC.

J is TRBJ2-7 and V is TRBV19; 11 bases are a match to TRBD2. This CDR3 comprises 15 residues. V gave up 4 bases and J gave up 7 bases; unmatched junction bases: 9. Germline assignment: CDR1 LNHDA and CDR2 SQIVND (reference sequence). The DNA of the CDR3 is TGTGCCAGTAGTACGCCTCTAGCGGGAGGACGGGAGCAGTACTTC. It codes for CASSTPLAGGREQYF.

The DNA of the CDR3 is TGTGCCAGCTCACCGCGACCAGGGACTAGCGGAAACGGGCAGTACTTC. Translation: CASSPRPGTSGNGQYF. The J gene is TRBJ2-7, the V gene TRBV18; TRBD2 agrees at 11 bases. The CDR3 totals 16 residues. CDR1 KGHSH and CDR2 LQKENI come from the germline V gene. With V trimmed by 3 bases and J by 9 bases, 13 bases remained unmatched.

As concerns this clone: Compared with germline, one end of the junction differs, possibly owing to a read error. Other DNA sequences in the sample encode the same CDR3. The chain recombines TRBV7-3 with TRBJ1-6, with D perhaps matching TRBD1 (6 bases). The CDR3 has 14 residues. Germline values: CDR1 SGHTA, CDR2 FQGTGA. This CDR3 is CASSSTGRGSPLHF. Written as DNA, the CDR3 is TGTGCCAGCAGCTCTACAGGGAGGGGTTCACCCCTACACTTT.

The chain recombines TRBV7-4 with TRBJ1-2; D is undetermined. This CDR3 is built from 13 residues. The germline V gene encodes CDR1 SGHVT and CDR2 SQSDAQ. V lost 1 base and J 4 bases, leaving 7 bases between the germline ends. The CDR3 coding sequence is TGTGCCAGCAGCTTAGGCGGAAGCTATGGCTACACCTTC. As protein: CASSLGGSYGYTF.

The chain uses TRBV7-9 and TRBJ1-2; D gene unclear. V was shortened by 4 bases and J by 4 bases, with 19 bases between the two germline ends. The germline V gene has CDR1 SEHNR and CDR2 FQNEAQ (reference sequence). This CDR3 has 16 amino acids. The DNA of the CDR3 is TGTGCCAGCAGCTCGCCGGCGGGTCTCAAATCCTATGGCTACACCTTC. Its protein product is CASSSPAGLKSYGYTF.